Sequencing of this TCR beta chain was carried out in a study of glioma-infiltrating T cells after dendritic cell vaccination. Background on the study: Treatment, given 2003 to 2012, was autologous tumor lysate-pulsed dendritic cell vaccination.

Germline assignment: CDR1 LNHDA and CDR2 SQIVND (reference sequence). Trimming shortened V by 3 bases and J by 2 bases, and 15 bases separated the two germline ends. CDR3 length equals 16 residues. Input was 2 to 2.5 ug genomic DNA, or all available if less. Amplification used 60 V beta primers and 13 J beta primers. Method: immunoSEQ multiplex PCR; TCRdb's copy keeps in-frame clones and lacks some. The repertoire holds tens of thousands of clones, with approximately 80% as singletons. To note about this clone: Its antigen remains unknown.

Whole-study results and caveats: No direct clonality-survival link was found; a diverse polyclonal response may matter.

The TCR originated in a human donor with glioblastoma. The sequencing used blood, collected before dendritic cell vaccination. The chain carries TRBV19 and TRBJ2-3; the D gene is possibly TRBD2 (5 bases). For the CDR3, the DNA is TGTGCCAGTAGTATTGGTTGGCGGGCGCCCACAGATACGCAGTATTTT. This translates into CASSIGWRAPTDTQYF.